This record covers a single T cell receptor beta chain. Random hexamers primed reverse transcription of 0.5 to 1 ug RNA. The TCR beta CDR3 was amplified by immunoSEQ multiplex PCR across 54 Vbeta, 13 Jbeta. MiXCR, applied by TCRdb to the immunoSEQ multiplex PCR reads, yields one record per CDR3 protein. Among fewer than 200,000 distinct CDR3 sequences listed, 85% to 95% were seen once. This entry comes from a study of CD8 T cells in Susac syndrome. The V end was cut by 3 bases, the J end by 7 bases, with 7 bases between. This CDR3 is built from 13 residues. This TCR was sampled from a human donor with Susac syndrome. The sample comprised CD4+ T cells from PBMCs. The chain is built from TRBV12-3 or TRBV12-4 and TRBJ1-6; no reliable D call. This chain's CDR3 is CASSLALNSPLHF. CDR3 bases: TGTGCCAGCAGTTTGGCCTTGAATTCACCCCTCCACTTT.